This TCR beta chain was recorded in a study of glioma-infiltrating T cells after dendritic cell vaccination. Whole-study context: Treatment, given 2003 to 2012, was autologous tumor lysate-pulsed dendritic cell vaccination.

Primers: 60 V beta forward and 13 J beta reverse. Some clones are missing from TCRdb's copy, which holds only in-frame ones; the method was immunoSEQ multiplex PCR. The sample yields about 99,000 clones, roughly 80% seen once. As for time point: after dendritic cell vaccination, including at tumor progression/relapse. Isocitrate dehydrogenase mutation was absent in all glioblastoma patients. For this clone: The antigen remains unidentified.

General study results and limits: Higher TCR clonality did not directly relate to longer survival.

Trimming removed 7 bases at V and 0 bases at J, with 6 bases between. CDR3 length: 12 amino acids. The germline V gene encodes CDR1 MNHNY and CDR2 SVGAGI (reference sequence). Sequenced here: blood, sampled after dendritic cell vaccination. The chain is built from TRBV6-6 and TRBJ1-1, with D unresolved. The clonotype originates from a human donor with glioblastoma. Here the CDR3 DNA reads TGTGCCAGCAACTATTTGAACACTGAAGCTTTCTTT. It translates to CASNYLNTEAFF.